This is a list of T cell receptor beta chains from one sample in a study of CD8+ T cells in alopecia areata. The data were produced by immunoSEQ multiplex PCR, yet TCRdb's version contains in-frame clones alone and is incomplete. The sample includes roughly 100,000 clones, approximately 58% of them seen just once. Sequencing was performed on CD4+ T cells sorted from blood. The receptors stem from a human donor in good health. CDR3s include the opening cysteine and the closing phenylalanine or tryptophan. The order of the fields is D gene, V gene, CDR3 length, J gene, clone size, CDR3 protein, CDR3 DNA. The D gene is left open where the match is weak. The size of a clone is reported for some rows only, either as once, few or many, or as a class for expanded clones.

>TRBD1|TRBV2|15|TRBJ2-5|-
CASSAGTGSRETQYF
TGTGCCAGCAGTGCCGGGACAGGATCTAGGGAGACCCAGTACTTC
>-|TRBV7-9|14|TRBJ1-4|few
CASSLDSRDEKLFF
TGTGCCAGCAGCTTGGACAGCAGGGATGAAAAACTGTTTTTT
>TRBD1|TRBV30|13|TRBJ1-2|-
CAWRTAGGRGYTF
TGTGCCTGGAGGACGGCAGGGGGCAGGGGCTACACCTTC
>-|TRBV6-1|15|TRBJ2-1|many
CASSDLGGADNEQFF
TGTGCCAGCAGTGATCTTGGGGGGGCTGACAATGAGCAGTTCTTC
>TRBD1|TRBV5-1|16|TRBJ2-5|-
CASSSSGPGGQETQYF
TGCGCCAGCAGCTCCTCGGGCCCAGGGGGCCAAGAGACCCAGTACTTC
>TRBD1|TRBV5-6|16|TRBJ2-2|few
CATTKERGRNTGELFF
TGTGCCACCACGAAAGAAAGGGGGCGAAACACCGGGGAGCTGTTTTTT
>TRBD2|TRBV5-1|15|TRBJ2-7|few
CASSSGTSGGYEQYF
TGCGCCAGCAGCTCTGGGACTAGCGGGGGATACGAGCAGTACTTC
>TRBD2|TRBV30|14|TRBJ2-5|-
CAWNVAGGSETQYF
TGTGCCTGGAACGTAGCGGGGGGGTCGGAGACCCAGTACTTC
>-|TRBV30|16|TRBJ1-6|-
CAWSVNWGVDNSPLHF
TGTGCCTGGAGTGTTAACTGGGGAGTTGATAATTCACCCCTCCACTTT
>-|TRBV5-1|14|TRBJ2-5|few
CASRPGGPGETQYF
TGCGCCAGCAGGCCAGGTGGGCCCGGGGAGACCCAGTACTTC
>TRBD1|TRBV5-1|16|TRBJ1-1|-
CASSSGTGGLGTEAFF
TGCGCCAGCAGCTCCGGGACAGGGGGCTTGGGGACTGAAGCTTTCTTT
>-|TRBV7-9|16|TRBJ2-2|-
CASRFDLSGSAGELFF
TGTGCCAGCAGATTCGACCTCTCCGGGAGCGCCGGGGAGCTGTTTTTT
>TRBD1|TRBV6-6|16|TRBJ1-4|-
CASSYLGTGGHEKLFF
TGTGCCAGCAGTTACTTAGGGACAGGGGGCCATGAAAAACTGTTTTTT
>-|TRBV14|13|TRBJ1-2|-
CASSQDLIFGYTF
TGTGCCAGCAGCCAAGATCTCATATTCGGCTACACCTTC
>-|TRBV30|14|TRBJ2-3|once
CAWKQGTSTDTQYF
TGTGCCTGGAAACAGGGGACTAGCACAGATACGCAGTATTTT
>TRBD1|TRBV14|15|TRBJ2-7|-
CASSRLGQGSREQYF
TGTGCCAGCAGCCGACTAGGACAGGGATCACGCGAGCAGTACTTC
>TRBD2|TRBV30|20|TRBJ2-7|-
CAWSVHALAGDFVSPYEQYF
TGTGCCTGGAGTGTACATGCGCTAGCGGGGGATTTCGTTTCCCCCTACGAGCAGTACTTC
>-|TRBV7-3|13|TRBJ2-5|-
CASSRQDGETQYF
TGTGCCAGCAGCCGACAGGATGGTGAGACCCAGTACTTC
>TRBD1|TRBV6-5|13|TRBJ1-2|-
CATRQGGSYGYTF
TGTGCCACTAGACAGGGGGGAAGCTATGGCTACACCTTC
>-|TRBV29-1|13|TRBJ2-6|few
CSVAESGANVLTF
TGCAGCGTTGCAGAATCTGGGGCCAACGTCCTGACTTTC
>-|TRBV2|15|TRBJ2-5|-
CASTNPWGREETQYF
TGTGCCAGCACCAACCCTTGGGGACGGGAAGAGACCCAGTACTTC
>TRBD1|TRBV28|15|TRBJ2-7|-
CASSALGQASYEQYF
TGTGCCAGCAGTGCACTGGGACAGGCCTCCTACGAGCAGTACTTC
>-|TRBV28|13|TRBJ2-5|-
CASSRTVQETQYF
TGTGCCAGCAGTCGGACAGTACAAGAGACCCAGTACTTC
>TRBD1|TRBV28|11|TRBJ2-7|-
CASSGQGSTYF
TGTGCCAGCAGCGGACAGGGGAGTACGTACTTC
>-|TRBV30|14|TRBJ2-1|few
CARNRASSYNEQFF
TGTGCCCGGAACAGGGCAAGCTCCTACAATGAGCAGTTCTTC
>-|TRBV4-1|16|TRBJ2-5|-
CASSQDGQGNPGTQYF
TGCGCCAGCAGCCAAGACGGTCAGGGAAACCCAGGGACCCAGTACTTC
>-|TRBV7-3|13|TRBJ2-1|-
CASSLLGGEEQFF
TGTGCCAGCAGCTTACTTGGCGGGGAGGAGCAGTTCTTC
>-|TRBV9|16|TRBJ1-4|few
CASSPAFGGRNEKLFF
TGTGCCAGCAGCCCCGCCTTCGGGGGGCGGAATGAAAAACTGTTTTTT
>TRBD2|TRBV4-3|19|TRBJ2-3|-
CASSQEQYIGGGAADTQYF
TGCGCCAGCAGCCAAGAACAATACATCGGCGGGGGGGCTGCAGATACGCAGTATTTT
>-|TRBV14|11|TRBJ2-1|-
CASSRYNEQFF
TGTGCCAGCAGCCGCTACAATGAGCAGTTCTTC
>TRBD1|TRBV7-2|16|TRBJ1-2|-
CASSLPVRTGGHGYTF
TGTGCCAGCAGCTTACCCGTTCGGACAGGGGGGCATGGCTACACCTTC
>TRBD2|TRBV6-5|15|TRBJ2-7|few
CASSSPAGSLYEQYF
TGTGCCAGCAGTTCACCAGCGGGGTCCCTTTACGAGCAGTACTTC
>-|TRBV30|12|TRBJ1-6|few
CAWSLRSSPLHF
TGTGCCTGGAGCCTGAGGAGTTCACCCCTCCACTTT
>-|TRBV30|12|TRBJ2-2|-
CAWRSGTGELFF
TGTGCCTGGAGGTCAGGGACCGGGGAGCTGTTTTTT
>-|TRBV28|15|TRBJ2-7|-
CASSPPPGHSYEQYF
TGTGCCAGCAGTCCCCCACCGGGACACTCCTACGAGCAGTACTTC
>TRBD1|TRBV5-6|17|TRBJ1-1|-
CASSFRQGGNMNTEAFF
TGTGCCAGCAGCTTCAGACAGGGAGGAAACATGAACACTGAAGCTTTCTTT
>TRBD2|TRBV5-1|14|TRBJ2-1|-
CASSLLGTNNEQFF
TGCGCCAGCAGCTTGTTAGGGACTAACAATGAGCAGTTCTTC
>-|TRBV4-1|18|TRBJ2-4|few
CASSQDRRGLGAKNIQYF
TGCGCCAGCAGCCAAGATCGGAGGGGGCTAGGGGCCAAAAACATTCAGTACTTC
>-|TRBV27|15|TRBJ1-6|-
CASRAGAVYNSPLHF
TGTGCCAGCAGGGCCGGAGCAGTTTATAATTCACCCCTCCACTTT
>-|TRBV7-2|13|TRBJ1-2|medium-sized
CASSPGPGHGYTF
TGTGCCAGCAGTCCCGGCCCTGGGCATGGCTACACCTTC
>TRBD2|TRBV7-2|16|TRBJ2-2|-
CASSLGGGARTGELFF
TGTGCCAGCAGCTTAGGCGGGGGGGCCCGCACCGGGGAGCTGTTTTTT
>-|TRBV5-1|15|TRBJ2-3|-
CASSLVTLGGEAQYF
TGCGCCAGCAGCTTGGTTACTTTGGGGGGAGAGGCGCAGTATTTT